A single sample gave rise to the 26 T cell receptor beta chains below, sequenced in a study of blood T cell repertoires in COVID-19. Data came from immunoSEQ multiplex PCR; TCRdb stores just in-frame clones and leaves some out. The sample yields some 370,000 clones, about four fifths seen once. The sample taken for sequencing was PBMCs or T cells enriched from blood (not recorded which). These receptors originate from a woman in her forties or fifties who had recovered from COVID-19.

This clone was detected a few times. V usage is TRBV20-1 and J usage is TRBJ2-1; TRBD1 matches 8 bases. Germline CDR1 DFQATT, CDR2 SNEGSKA (reference sequence). V shed 3 bases and J 6 bases; nucleotides not matched to a gene: 4. The CDR3 is 13 residues long. CDR3 coding DNA: TGCAGTGCTAGTCAGGGGGCATCCAATGAGCAGTTCTTC. It translates to CSASQGASNEQFF.

V and J are TRBV5-4 and TRBJ2-2, with 10 bases matching TRBD2. The V gene's germline CDR1 is SGHNT and CDR2 YYREEE (reference sequence). With V trimmed by 4 bases and J by 5 bases, 5 bases remained unmatched. The CDR3 contains 15 residues. Here the CDR3 reads CASSPLAGDTGELFF. The DNA of the CDR3 is TGTGCCAGCAGCCCCCTAGCGGGAGATACCGGGGAGCTGTTTTTT.

The chain joins TRBV5-1 to TRBJ2-1; 13 positions agree with TRBD2. Germline V lookup: CDR1 SGHRS, CDR2 YFSETQ. This CDR3 has 16 residues. Unmatched junction bases numbered 9, after V lost 4 bases and J lost 8 bases. This chain's CDR3 is CASSARTSGSEDEQFF. CDR3 in DNA: TGCGCCAGCAGCGCGCGGACTAGCGGGAGTGAGGATGAGCAGTTCTTC.

CDR3 protein: CASSYVQGNYGYTF. As DNA, the CDR3 is TGTGCCAGCAGCTACGTACAGGGCAACTATGGCTACACCTTC. The chain employs TRBV7-8 and TRBJ1-2, with D possibly matching TRBD1 (6 bases). Deletions cut 4 bases from V and 2 bases from J, with 11 bases between. This CDR3 contains 14 residues. Looked up from germline, CDR1 is SGHVS and CDR2 is FQNEAQ.

This chain connects TRBV7-9 to TRBJ2-6, with 7 positions matching TRBD1. V shed 8 bases, J shed 0 bases, and the junction held 7 bases outside the gene matches. The CDR3 length is 16 residues. Per germline, CDR1 SEHNR and CDR2 FQNEAQ (reference sequence). The CDR3 nucleotides read TGTGCCAGCCCACCCGGGACAGACTCTGGGGCCAACGTCCTGACTTTC. Translated: CASPPGTDSGANVLTF. Together with reference TRBV7-9 and TRBJ2-6, the CDR3 gives the full variable domain: DTGVSQNPRHKITKRGQNVTFRCDPISEHNRLYWYRQTLGQGPEFLTYFQNEAQLEKSRLLSDRFSAERPKGSFSTLEIQRTEQGDSAMYLCASPPGTDSGANVLTFGAGSRLTVL.

On this clone itself: It may be a read error: a sequence one base away is much more abundant. This sample includes further DNA sequences coding for the same CDR3. The chain uses TRBV30 and TRBJ2-7, with 7 bases fitting TRBD1. CDR3 size: 11 residues. The J segment lost 4 bases and the V segment lost 3 bases, leaving 0 bases of the junction unmatched. Germline CDR1 reads GTSNPN; CDR2 reads SVGIG (reference sequence). This chain's CDR3 is CAWRTGYEQYF. In DNA, the CDR3 is TGTGCCTGGAGGACAGGGTACGAGCAGTACTTC.

The V gene is TRBV7-2, the J gene TRBJ2-1; perhaps TRBD1 as D (6 bases). Trimming took off 10 bases at V and 1 base at J, with 14 bases between the two ends. Germline loops: CDR1 SGHTA, CDR2 FQGNSA. This CDR3 is 14 amino acids long. The CDR3 sequence: CATEQGSSYNEQFF. Here the CDR3 DNA reads TGTGCCACTGAACAGGGCTCATCCTACAATGAGCAGTTCTTC.

The genes are TRBV5-4 and TRBJ2-3; D gene ambiguous. The CDR3 spans 14 residues. Germline-derived CDR1 and CDR2 are SGHNT and YYREEE (reference sequence). V was cut by 0 bases and J by 4 bases, with 9 bases left in between. CDR3 DNA: TGTGCCAGCAGCTTGGTGGGTAGCCCAGATACGCAGTATTTT. Translated, it gives CASSLVGSPDTQYF.

This clone has a handful of counts. The rearrangement joins TRBV7-9 to TRBJ1-1; D possibly corresponds to TRBD1 (5 bases). Trimming took 11 bases from V and 1 from J, leaving 11 bases between them. Per the germline V gene, CDR1 is SEHNR and CDR2 is FQNEAQ (reference sequence). This CDR3 has 12 amino acids. CDR3 loop: CAGGRPNTEAFF. DNA for the CDR3: TGTGCCGGGGGGAGGCCGAACACTGAAGCTTTCTTT.

V gene TRBV12-5 combines with J gene TRBJ1-4; D unresolved. The CDR3 runs to 14 residues. V was pared by 1 base and J by 9 bases, with 12 bases between. CDR1 is LGHNT and CDR2 is FRNRAP in the germline V gene. The CDR3 reads CASGLDVEVKKLFF. The CDR3 DNA reads TGTGCTAGTGGTTTGGATGTAGAAGTGAAAAAACTGTTTTTT. Filled out from reference TRBV12-5 and TRBJ1-4, the complete variable domain reads DARVTQTPRHKVTEMGQEVTMRCQPILGHNTVFWYRQTMMQGLELLAYFRNRAPLDDSGMPKDRFSAEMPDATLATLKIQPSEPRDSAVYFCASGLDVEVKKLFFGSGTQLSVL.

The J gene is TRBJ1-2, the V gene TRBV3-1 (or the pseudogene TRBV3-2), with D perhaps matching TRBD1 (6 bases). CDR3 length equals 13 residues. Trimming cost V 3 bases and J 7 bases, with 12 bases left between them. CDR1 and CDR2 (germline): LGHDT, YNNKEL (reference sequence). For the CDR3, the DNA is TGTGCCAGCAGCCACGGGGGGCAAACTGGCTACACCTTC. This translates into CASSHGGQTGYTF.

This clone appeared a single time. This chain uses TRBV19 with TRBJ2-2; 9 nucleotides agree with TRBD1. Germline lookup yields CDR1 LNHDA and CDR2 SQIVND (reference sequence). This CDR3 has 14 amino acids. J was trimmed by 4 bases and V by 7 bases; bases with no gene match: 4. Here the CDR3 DNA reads TGTGCCAGTACCAAACAGGGGGCCACCGGGGAGCTGTTTTTT. Protein product: CASTKQGATGELFF.

This clone appeared a few times. V usage is TRBV11-3 and J usage is TRBJ2-1; TRBD2 matches at 9 bases. Germline-derived CDR1 and CDR2 are SGHNT and YENEEA. Losses at the gene ends were 2 bases for V and 7 bases for J; bases not matched to a gene: 6. This CDR3 region has 15 residues. DNA for the CDR3: TGTGCCAGCAGCTTAATGGGACTAGCACGGAATGAGCAGTTCTTC. This gives the protein CASSLMGLARNEQFF.

This clone is a singleton in its sample. The chain couples TRBV24-1 to TRBJ2-1, with TRBD2 identical over 15 bases. The length of the CDR3 is 15 residues. Trimming removed 4 bases from V and 8 bases from J; junction bases left unmatched: 2. CDR1 is KGHDR, CDR2 SFDVKD, per germline. The DNA of the CDR3 is TGTGCCACCAGTGACCGGACTAGCGGGAGGGATGAGCAGTTCTTC. Residues: CATSDRTSGRDEQFF.

About this clone: One end of the junction does not line up with germline, which may come from a read error. The rearrangement links TRBV5-1 to TRBJ1-2, with D unresolved. This CDR3 comprises 15 residues. The germline V gene has CDR1 SGHRS and CDR2 YFSETQ. The CDR3 coding sequence is TGCGCCAGCAGCGCGGAAGACGTCACCACCGCCAAAAGAGCCTTC. It translates to CASSAEDVTTAKRAF.

CDR3 amino acids: CASSLLGRESEKLFF. For the CDR3, the DNA is TGTGCCAGCAGCTTATTAGGGAGGGAGAGTGAAAAACTGTTTTTT. This chain links TRBV7-2 with TRBJ1-4; the D is unclear. Germline CDR1 and CDR2: SGHTA and FQGNSA. This CDR3 contains 15 residues. Trimming cost V 2 bases and J 7 bases, with 14 bases left between them.

The chain employs TRBV19 and TRBJ2-2; TRBD1 is a possible D gene (5 bases). Per germline, CDR1 LNHDA and CDR2 SQIVND (reference sequence). V lost 3 bases to trimming and J lost 4 bases, with 12 bases between them. This CDR3 region has 15 residues. The CDR3 DNA reads as TGTGCCAGTAGTATTCTCACAGGTTCCACCGGGGAGCTGTTTTTT. Its translation: CASSILTGSTGELFF. The variable domain in full, completed from reference TRBV19 and TRBJ2-2, reads DGGITQSPKYLFRKEGQNVTLSCEQNLNHDAMYWYRQDPGQGLRLIYYSQIVNDFQKGDIAEGYSVSREKKESFPLTVTSAQKNPTAFYLCASSILTGSTGELFFGEGSRLTVL.

This sequence joins TRBV14 and TRBJ1-2; no clear D gene. There are 15 residues in the CDR3. Deletions cut 0 bases from V and 2 bases from J, with 10 bases between. CDR1 and CDR2 (germline): SGHDN, FVKESK. For the CDR3, the DNA is TGTGCCAGCAGCCAAGATTTGGCCCCGAACTATGGCTACACCTTC. Translation gives CASSQDLAPNYGYTF.

V and J are TRBV7-2 and TRBJ1-6; D uncertain. The CDR3 extends over 15 amino acids. The V gene's germline CDR1 is SGHTA and CDR2 FQGNSA. The germline V and J ends were trimmed by 8 bases and 7 bases, with 18 bases remaining between them. In DNA, the CDR3 is TGTGCCAGCCATACGCTAGGCGGGCAAAATTCACCCCTCCACTTT. It codes for CASHTLGGQNSPLHF.

The chain uses TRBV5-8 and TRBJ1-2, with D uncertain. CDR1 is SGHTS and CDR2 is YDEGEE in the germline V gene. CDR3 length: 14 amino acids. Trimming stripped 5 bases from V and 3 bases from J, with 14 bases between. CDR3 amino acids: CASRRVPRDYGYTF. The CDR3 DNA reads as TGTGCCAGCAGGCGGGTCCCCCGGGACTATGGCTACACCTTC.

This clone has more than one count but fewer than ten. The rearrangement joins TRBV18 to TRBJ1-4; D unresolved. CDR1 and CDR2 from the germline V gene are KGHSH and LQKENI. Trimming pared 3 bases from V and 8 bases from J, leaving 16 bases between. This CDR3 contains 15 residues. CDR3 DNA sequence: TGTGCCAGCTCACCCTCCGTCTCGCGGCGGGAAAAACTGTTTTTT. It translates to CASSPSVSRREKLFF.

The chain uses TRBV14 and TRBJ1-2; tentative D call: TRBD1 (6 bases). The V end was cut by 1 base, the J end by 4 bases, with 10 bases between. Germline CDR1 SGHDN, CDR2 FVKESK. The CDR3 is made up of 14 amino acids. The CDR3 bases are TGTGCCAGCAGCCAAGGGACAGTCTCCTATGGCTACACCTTC. It is translated as CASSQGTVSYGYTF.

This sequence joins TRBV2 and TRBJ1-2; TRBD1 aligns across 8 bases. The CDR3 contains 13 residues. Germline trimming cut 6 bases from V and 5 bases from J; bases unmatched to any gene: 5. Germline loops: CDR1 SNHLY, CDR2 FYNNEI. CDR3 in amino acids: CASRGQGRYGYTF. CDR3 in DNA: TGTGCCAGCAGAGGACAGGGCCGGTATGGCTACACCTTC.

The V gene is TRBV7-2, the J gene TRBJ2-7; TRBD2 agrees at 10 bases. Trimming removed 0 bases from V and 7 bases from J; junction bases left unmatched: 12. This CDR3 is built from 17 residues. Germline V lookup: CDR1 SGHTA, CDR2 FQGNSA. The chain's CDR3 is CASSLAIAGGPLREQYF. CDR3 coding DNA: TGTGCCAGCAGCTTAGCGATAGCGGGAGGTCCGTTACGGGAGCAGTACTTC.

The V and J genes are TRBV6-1 and TRBJ1-1; possibly TRBD1 for D (5 bases). Trimming removed 1 base from V and 5 bases from J, with 8 bases in between. The CDR3 contains 13 residues. In germline, CDR1 is MNHNS, CDR2 SASEGT. The CDR3 DNA reads as TGTGCCAGCAGTGAAGGGGGCCGGACTGAAGCTTTCTTT. Its translation is CASSEGGRTEAFF.

The rearrangement uses TRBV19 and TRBJ1-2, with 9 nucleotides matching TRBD1. The V segment lost 3 bases and the J segment 6 bases; nucleotides outside the gene matches: 11. Germline assignment: CDR1 LNHDA and CDR2 SQIVND (reference sequence). The CDR3 covers 16 residues. CDR3 bases: TGTGCCAGTAGTATCGGGGGGACAGGGTATGTGCATGGCTACACCTTC. Protein product: CASSIGGTGYVHGYTF. The full variable domain, rest sourced from reference TRBV19 and TRBJ1-2, is DGGITQSPKYLFRKEGQNVTLSCEQNLNHDAMYWYRQDPGQGLRLIYYSQIVNDFQKGDIAEGYSVSREKKESFPLTVTSAQKNPTAFYLCASSIGGTGYVHGYTFGSGTRLTVV.